The rows below give T cell receptor beta chains drawn from one sample of a study of T-cell reconstitution after alpha-beta-depleted transplantation in children. TCRdb processed the PCR reads anew with MiXCR; each CDR3 protein has one entry. The data show hundreds of thousands of distinct CDR3 sequences, over 25% seen once. The specimen was PBMCs from the stem cell graft donor, collected from the stem cell graft. The receptors were gathered from a human donor who donated a stem cell graft to a child with aplastic anemia. The CDR3 runs from the conserved cysteine through the conserved F or W. A D gene is named only where the DNA matches it firmly. A clone size is listed for some rows: how often the clone was seen (once, few, many), or a class if it is expanded.

CDR3 DNA,CDR3 protein,clone size,J gene,D gene,V gene
TGTGCCAGCAGCCAAGAACCGGGGACAGCCTTAGAGCAGTTCTTC,CASSQEPGTALEQFF,NA,TRBJ2-1,TRBD1,TRBV3-1
TGTGCCAGCACTAGCGGAGCCTACGAGCAGTACTTC,CASTSGAYEQYF,NA,TRBJ2-7,TRBD2,TRBV28
TGTGCCAGCAGTTCCCGGGACTGGCAAGAGACCCAGTACTTC,CASSSRDWQETQYF,NA,TRBJ2-5,NA,TRBV12-3/TRBV12-4
TGTGCCAGCAGCTTGGGTGGCAGGGGGTTTGACACTGAAGCTTTCTTT,CASSLGGRGFDTEAFF,NA,TRBJ1-1,TRBD1,TRBV5-4
TGTGCCAGCAGCTATTTTACTGGGGCAAACACTGAAGCTTTCTTT,CASSYFTGANTEAFF,NA,TRBJ1-1,NA,TRBV7-9
TGTGCCAGCTCTCCTAGACAGGCAGGCTACACCTTC,CASSPRQAGYTF,NA,TRBJ1-2,NA,TRBV18
TGTGCCAGCAGCCCGGTCTCCGAGGGCAATGAGCAGTTCTTC,CASSPVSEGNEQFF,NA,TRBJ2-1,NA,TRBV28
TGCAGCGTTGGTGTGCTAGCGAATTACAATGAGCAGTTCTTC,CSVGVLANYNEQFF,NA,TRBJ2-1,NA,TRBV29-1
TGCAGTGCTAGAGATGGGAGGACCTACGAGCAGTACTTC,CSARDGRTYEQYF,few,TRBJ2-7,NA,TRBV20-1
TGTGCCAGCAGCTTGGATTCTGCGGGGAGCTCCTATAATTCACCCCTCCACTTT,CASSLDSAGSSYNSPLHF,NA,TRBJ1-6,NA,TRBV5-5
TGCAGTGCGCGGACTAGCGGGAGGCTATTTTCCTACGAGCAGTACTTC,CSARTSGRLFSYEQYF,NA,TRBJ2-7,TRBD2,TRBV20-1
TGTGCCAGCAGCTTAGAGGGCTTAAACTATGGCTACACCTTC,CASSLEGLNYGYTF,few,TRBJ1-2,NA,TRBV7-2
TGCAGTGCCCACCCAACGGGGGGAGGCGTTGGTGAGCAGTTCTTC,CSAHPTGGGVGEQFF,NA,TRBJ2-1,TRBD2,TRBV20-1
TGCAGTGCTAAGGACGGGGGGACCTACGAGCAGTACTTC,CSAKDGGTYEQYF,NA,TRBJ2-7,TRBD2,TRBV20-1
TGTGCCACCAGTGACCCGACTAGCGCCCCTTACAATGAGCAGTTCTTC,CATSDPTSAPYNEQFF,NA,TRBJ2-1,TRBD2,TRBV24-1
TGTGCCAGCAGCTTACTTAGGGGGTCTGGTGGCTACACCTTC,CASSLLRGSGGYTF,few,TRBJ1-2,NA,TRBV7-2
TGTGCCAGCAGCGCCGCGTCCCTAAATGAGCAGTTCTTC,CASSAASLNEQFF,few,TRBJ2-1,NA,TRBV9
TGCAGTGCTAAGATGACTAGCGCCTACGAGCAGTACTTC,CSAKMTSAYEQYF,few,TRBJ2-7,TRBD2,TRBV20-1
TGTGCCACCAGCAGAGTCACCGGGGTTGATGAGCAGTTCTTC,CATSRVTGVDEQFF,NA,TRBJ2-1,NA,TRBV15
TGTGCCAGTAGTATAAAGGGGGGACTCCTTGGGGAGCAGTTCTTC,CASSIKGGLLGEQFF,NA,TRBJ2-1,NA,TRBV19
TGTGCCAGCAGCTTACCGCCCCCCAGTTACAATGAGCAGTTCTTC,CASSLPPPSYNEQFF,NA,TRBJ2-1,NA,TRBV11-2
TGTGCCACCAGTGGGGAGGACAGCTGGGGAGGTTGGAATGAGCAGTTCTTC,CATSGEDSWGGWNEQFF,few,TRBJ2-1,NA,TRBV24-1
TGTGCCAGCAGTACAAGGACAGGGAACACTGAAGCTTTCTTT,CASSTRTGNTEAFF,NA,TRBJ1-1,TRBD1,TRBV6-1
TGTGCCAGCAGAGAAGGTCCGGACAGCCAGCCCCAGCATTTT,CASREGPDSQPQHF,few,TRBJ1-5,NA,TRBV6-1
TGTGCCAGCGCGGAACAGGGAGGAAATGAAAAACTGTTTTTT,CASAEQGGNEKLFF,NA,TRBJ1-4,NA,TRBV13
TGTGCCAGCAGCTTAACTCTCGCCGGGGTTAGTGAGCAGTTCTTC,CASSLTLAGVSEQFF,NA,TRBJ2-1,NA,TRBV7-3
TGTGCCAGCAGTTTAGGCGTAAAATGGACTAGCAGGAATGAGCAGTTCTTC,CASSLGVKWTSRNEQFF,NA,TRBJ2-1,TRBD2,TRBV12-3/TRBV12-4
TGCGCCAGCAGCCAAGAAGCGTGGGCAGCACAGGGGGACAATGAGCAGTTCTTC,CASSQEAWAAQGDNEQFF,few,TRBJ2-1,TRBD1,TRBV4-3
TGTGCCAGCAGTGTGACGGGGACAGGGAAAAATGAGCAGTTCTTC,CASSVTGTGKNEQFF,NA,TRBJ2-1,TRBD1,TRBV28
TGCGCCAGCAGCTTTTCATACACAGATACGCAGTATTTT,CASSFSYTDTQYF,NA,TRBJ2-3,NA,TRBV5-1
TGTGCTAGTGGACGGGACGGTAACACCGGGGAGCTGTTTTTT,CASGRDGNTGELFF,NA,TRBJ2-2,NA,TRBV12-5
TGTGCCAGCAGCCCCAGGTATCAGGGGGCGAGGCCTGAAGCTTTCTTT,CASSPRYQGARPEAFF,few,TRBJ1-1,TRBD1,TRBV7-8
TGTGCCAGCAGCCCGGACAGGCGGAGCAATCAGCCCCAGCATTTT,CASSPDRRSNQPQHF,few,TRBJ1-5,TRBD1,TRBV6-1
TGTGCCAGCAGTTTAACCCAGAGACACTACGAGCAGTACTTC,CASSLTQRHYEQYF,NA,TRBJ2-7,NA,TRBV28
TGCGCCAGCAGCTTGACTGTTGTTAGCACAGATACGCAGTATTTT,CASSLTVVSTDTQYF,few,TRBJ2-3,NA,TRBV5-1
TGTGCCAGCAGCTCCGACAGGGTAACTGAAAAACTGTTTTTT,CASSSDRVTEKLFF,NA,TRBJ1-4,TRBD1,TRBV7-8
TGTGCCAGCGGACAGGGGGGTCGAGGTCAAGAGACCCAGTACTTC,CASGQGGRGQETQYF,NA,TRBJ2-5,TRBD1,TRBV7-2
TGTGCCGCATTCCAAGGGGGAGGCTACACCTTC,CAAFQGGGYTF,NA,TRBJ1-2,NA,TRBV10-3
TGTGCCAGCAGCCTCCGGGGTGAAAATGGCTACACCTTC,CASSLRGENGYTF,NA,TRBJ1-2,NA,TRBV7-9
TGCAGTGCTAGAGGGGGCGGGAGATTTACCGGGGAGCTGTTTTTT,CSARGGGRFTGELFF,NA,TRBJ2-2,TRBD2,TRBV20-1
TGTGCCAGCAGTTACCGCGGACTAGCGGGAGTCGATGAGCAGTTCTTC,CASSYRGLAGVDEQFF,NA,TRBJ2-1,TRBD2,TRBV6-2/TRBV6-3
TGCTGTGCTTCCCCGTCCCCACAGGGTACTCTTCAAGAGACCCAGTACTTC,CCASPSPQGTLQETQYF,NA,TRBJ2-5,NA,TRBV20-1
TGTGCCAGCAGTTTCATCCGAGAGGGCACAGATACGCAGTATTTT,CASSFIREGTDTQYF,NA,TRBJ2-3,NA,TRBV28
TGCAGCGTTGGTATTTGGAGGCAGGGGGTTGGGGGTTCCTACAATGAGCAGTTCTTC,CSVGIWRQGVGGSYNEQFF,few,TRBJ2-1,TRBD1,TRBV29-1
TGCAGTGCTAGCCCCGTCTTGGGCAATCAGCCCCAGCATTTT,CSASPVLGNQPQHF,NA,TRBJ1-5,NA,TRBV20-1
TGTGCCAGCAGTTTCCAGGGACAGGGTAACAATGAGCAGTTCTTC,CASSFQGQGNNEQFF,NA,TRBJ2-1,TRBD1,TRBV28
TGTGCCAGCAGCTCGGGACTAGCGGGTACGCACTCCTACGAGCAGTACTTC,CASSSGLAGTHSYEQYF,NA,TRBJ2-7,TRBD2,TRBV7-3
TGTGCCAGCAGTTATTGGCAGAGTTCCACTAACTATGGCTACACCTTC,CASSYWQSSTNYGYTF,NA,TRBJ1-2,NA,TRBV6-5
TGCAGTGCTGGAGGGTACAATGAGCAGTTCTTC,CSAGGYNEQFF,few,TRBJ2-1,NA,TRBV20-1
TGCAGTGCTTTGGGACTACAGTACAATGAGCAGTTCTTC,CSALGLQYNEQFF,NA,TRBJ2-1,TRBD2,TRBV20-1
TGTGCCAGCAGCTCCTGGCCTTTAGAGACCCAGTACTTC,CASSSWPLETQYF,NA,TRBJ2-5,NA,TRBV7-9
TGCAGTGCCAATTACCGGGACAGCTATGGCTACACCTTC,CSANYRDSYGYTF,few,TRBJ1-2,TRBD1,TRBV20-1
TGTGCCATCAGTGGGGTCTCTAGCGGAACGAACACCGGGGAGCTGTTTTTT,CAISGVSSGTNTGELFF,NA,TRBJ2-2,TRBD2,TRBV10-3
TGTGCCAGCAGTTTCTCGACAGAGTATAGCAATCAGCCCCAGCATTTT,CASSFSTEYSNQPQHF,NA,TRBJ1-5,NA,TRBV12-3/TRBV12-4
TGTGCCAGCAGCTACTCCGGACCGACTAACTATGGCTACACCTTC,CASSYSGPTNYGYTF,NA,TRBJ1-2,NA,TRBV5-5